Following are 16 T cell receptor beta chains from one sample sequenced in a study of blood T cell repertoires in COVID-19. Using immunoSEQ multiplex PCR, the repertoire was profiled, and TCRdb retains in-frame clones only, with some absent. Of approximately 200,000 clones listed, around 85% were seen once; the top ten hold about 19%. Sequences were obtained from PBMCs or T cells enriched from blood (not recorded which). Source of these receptors: a man aged 40-49 years who had recovered from COVID-19.

The V gene is TRBV4-3, the J gene TRBJ1-2; 7 positions match TRBD1. Germline V gene data show CDR1 as LGHNA and CDR2 as YSLEER. The CDR3 loop spans 16 amino acids. The V segment lost 3 bases and the J segment 2 bases; nucleotides outside the gene matches: 9. The CDR3 loop reads CASSHLTDRSNYGYTF. The CDR3 coding sequence is TGCGCCAGCAGCCACCTTACGGACAGGTCCAACTATGGCTACACCTTC.

A single count supports this clone. This chain links TRBV7-3 with TRBJ2-1, with 9 positions matching TRBD1. With V trimmed by 5 bases and J by 1 base, 3 bases remained unmatched. This CDR3 region has 15 residues. Germline V gene sequence: CDR1 SGHTA, CDR2 FQGTGA. Written as DNA, the CDR3 is TGTGCCAGCAGCGTGGACAGGGGATCCTACAATGAGCAGTTCTTC. Its translation is CASSVDRGSYNEQFF.

The V call is TRBV6-5, the J call TRBJ1-2; D is unclear. The CDR3 is made up of 14 amino acids. Germline loops: CDR1 MNHEY, CDR2 SVGAGI. Trimming pared 2 bases from V and 3 bases from J, leaving 10 bases between. The CDR3 coding sequence is TGTGCCAGCAGTTACCCGCCCCAGGACTATGGCTACACCTTC. It codes for CASSYPPQDYGYTF.

The CDR3 spells CASSLEAIETQYF. CDR3 in DNA: TGTGCCAGCAGCTTAGAGGCAATTGAGACCCAGTACTTC. The J gene is TRBJ2-5, the V gene TRBV11-2; D gene ambiguous. Germline V gene lookup returns CDR1 SGHAT and CDR2 FQNNGV. The germline V and J ends were trimmed by 0 bases and 5 bases, with 7 bases remaining between them. This CDR3 comprises 13 residues.

The chain links TRBV7-9 to TRBJ2-3; a weak D match, TRBD2 (5 bases). Germline V gene data show CDR1 as SEHNR and CDR2 as FQNEAQ (reference sequence). This CDR3 spans 15 amino acids. The germline V and J ends were trimmed by 8 bases and 0 bases, with 15 bases remaining between them. The CDR3 sequence is CASEPSGGSTDTQYF. In DNA, the CDR3 is TGTGCCAGCGAACCGAGTGGCGGGAGCACAGATACGCAGTATTTT.

This chain links TRBV14 with TRBJ1-3; D may be TRBD1 (5 bases). The CDR3 is 15 amino acids. The germline V and J ends were trimmed by 4 bases and 0 bases, with 10 bases remaining between them. Germline values: CDR1 SGHDN, CDR2 FVKESK. This CDR3 is CASSLGHNSGNTIYF. The CDR3 DNA sequence: TGTGCCAGCAGCCTCGGACACAACTCTGGAAACACCATATATTTT.

The chain joins TRBV15 to TRBJ1-5; no definite D call. The CDR3 runs to 17 residues. Germline V gene data show CDR1 as LNHNV and CDR2 as YYDKDF (reference sequence). Trimming took off 3 bases at V and 0 bases at J, with 15 bases between the two ends. The DNA of the CDR3 is TGTGCCACCAGCAGGGATTTCAGCGGCTATAGCAATCAGCCCCAGCATTTT. Translation gives CATSRDFSGYSNQPQHF.

The rearrangement links TRBV19 to TRBJ1-5; D gene unclear. Per germline, CDR1 LNHDA and CDR2 SQIVND (reference sequence). V lost 7 bases and J 12 bases, leaving 13 bases between the germline ends. This CDR3 is built from 11 residues. The DNA for the CDR3 is TGTGCCAGTACCCTGGGAGGTCTCCAGCATTTT. Its protein product is CASTLGGLQHF.

The V call is TRBV19, the J call TRBJ2-1; 12 nucleotides match TRBD1. The CDR3 is made up of 14 amino acids. The germline CDR1 and CDR2 sequences are LNHDA and SQIVND (reference sequence). Germline trimming cut 10 bases from V and 9 bases from J; bases unmatched to any gene: 10. The CDR3 coding sequence is TGTGCCACCGGGACAGGGGGCGAGGTATCTGAGCAGTTCTTC. Its translation: CATGTGGEVSEQFF.

V and J are TRBV7-6 and TRBJ2-5, with D possibly TRBD1 on 5 matching bases. CDR1 and CDR2 (germline): SGHVS, FNYEAQ. This CDR3 region has 15 residues. V gave up 1 base and J gave up 3 bases, with 12 bases separating them. The CDR3 sequence is CASSLEAGSEETQYF. Written as DNA, the CDR3 is TGTGCCAGCAGCTTAGAGGCAGGGTCTGAAGAGACCCAGTACTTC. Supplemented by reference TRBV7-6 and TRBJ2-5, the full variable domain reads GAGVSQSPRYKVTKRGQDVALRCDPISGHVSLYWYRQALGQGPEFLTYFNYEAQQDKSGLPNDRFSAERPEGSISTLTIQRTEQRDSAMYRCASSLEAGSEETQYFGPGTRLLVL.

The count of this clone is one. J is TRBJ1-6 and V is TRBV19; D is undetermined. The CDR3 totals 12 residues. CDR1 is LNHDA, CDR2 SQIVND, per germline (reference sequence). Trimming left V 6 bases short and J 7 bases short, with 7 bases between. In DNA, the CDR3 is TGTGCCAGTAGACTCGGGAATTCACCCCTCCACTTT. This encodes CASRLGNSPLHF.

J is TRBJ1-6 and V is TRBV27; D is uncertain. The CDR3 loop spans 9 amino acids. The germline V gene has CDR1 MNHEY and CDR2 SMNVEV (reference sequence). CDR3 loop: CPGRSPLHF. CDR3 nucleotides: TGTCCGGGGAGGTCACCCCTCCACTTT.

The chain is built from TRBV5-1 and TRBJ2-3; 7 bases are shared with TRBD2. Germline CDR1 SGHRS, CDR2 YFSETQ. Trimming took 4 bases from V and 1 from J; bases not matched to a gene: 9. The CDR3 totals 16 residues. The CDR3: CASSPVGAGGTDTQYF. CDR3 sequence (DNA): TGCGCCAGCAGCCCCGTCGGGGCGGGAGGCACAGATACGCAGTATTTT.

This rearrangement joins TRBV28 to TRBJ2-2; tentative D call: TRBD2 (5 bases). The CDR3 spans 16 residues. From germline, CDR1 is MDHEN and CDR2 SYDVKM. Between the trimmed V and J ends, which lost 2 bases and 0 bases, there was a span of 10 bases. Here the CDR3 DNA reads TGTGCCAGCAGTTTAGTCGTGGACTCGAACACCGGGGAGCTGTTTTTT. This sequence encodes CASSLVVDSNTGELFF.

The chain carries TRBV28 and TRBJ1-6, with D perhaps matching TRBD1 (5 bases). This CDR3 has 14 amino acids. The germline V gene encodes CDR1 MDHEN and CDR2 SYDVKM. V lost 7 bases to trimming and J lost 9 bases, with 16 bases between them. CDR3 residues: CASTFTRGGSPLHF. The CDR3 coding sequence is TGTGCCAGCACTTTTACAAGGGGCGGTTCACCCCTCCACTTT. The variable domain in full, completed from reference TRBV28 and TRBJ1-6, reads DVKVTQSSRYLVKRTGEKVFLECVQDMDHENMFWYRQDPGLGLRLIYFSYDVKMKEKGDIPEGYSVSREKKERFSLILESASTNQTSMYLCASTFTRGGSPLHFGNGTRLTVT.

The sample holds a few counts of this clone. J is TRBJ2-7 and V is TRBV28; D might be TRBD2 (5 bases). Trimming pared 5 bases from V and 3 bases from J, leaving 8 bases between. Germline CDR1 and CDR2: MDHEN and SYDVKM. The CDR3 spans 12 residues. The CDR3 loop reads CASSTRGYEQYF. The DNA for the CDR3 is TGTGCCAGCAGTACTCGGGGCTACGAGCAGTACTTC.